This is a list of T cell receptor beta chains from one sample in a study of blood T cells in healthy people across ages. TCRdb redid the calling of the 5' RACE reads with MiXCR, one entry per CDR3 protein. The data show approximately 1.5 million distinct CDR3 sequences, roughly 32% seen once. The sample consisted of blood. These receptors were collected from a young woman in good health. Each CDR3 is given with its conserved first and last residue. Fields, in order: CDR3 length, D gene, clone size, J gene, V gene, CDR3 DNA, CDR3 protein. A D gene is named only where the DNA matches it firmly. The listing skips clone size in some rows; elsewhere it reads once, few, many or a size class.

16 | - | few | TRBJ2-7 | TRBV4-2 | TGTGCCAGCAGCCCTCCGGGCCCGGACAGAACAGGAGAGCAGTACTTC | CASSPPGPDRTGEQYF
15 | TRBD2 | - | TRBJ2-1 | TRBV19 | TGTGCCAGTAACAAGCGGGGGGACCCCTACAATGAGCAGTTCTTC | CASNKRGDPYNEQFF
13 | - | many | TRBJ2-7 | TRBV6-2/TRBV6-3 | TGTGCCAGCCACTGGGGAGGGGGCTACGAGCAGTACTTC | CASHWGGGYEQYF
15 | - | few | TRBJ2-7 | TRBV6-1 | TGTGCCAGCAGTGGGGCGAAAGCCGGTGAGAACGAGCAGTACTTC | CASSGAKAGENEQYF
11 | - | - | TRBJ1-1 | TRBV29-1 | TGCAGCGTTGGGTCGGGGACTGAAGCTTTCTTT | CSVGSGTEAFF
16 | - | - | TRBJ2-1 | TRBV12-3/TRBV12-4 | TGTGCCAGCAGTTTGTTATTTCCTGGAGGGTACAATGAGCAGTTCTTC | CASSLLFPGGYNEQFF
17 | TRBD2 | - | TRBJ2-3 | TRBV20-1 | TGCAATGCTAGAGAGACTAGCGGGAGGGCCGGGGGAGATACGCAGTATTTT | CNARETSGRAGGDTQYF
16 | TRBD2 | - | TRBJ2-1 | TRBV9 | TGTGCCAGCAGCGTAGATAAGCGGGGGGCGTACAATGAGCAGTTCTTC | CASSVDKRGAYNEQFF
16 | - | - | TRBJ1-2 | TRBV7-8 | TGTGCCAGCAGCTCACCCGTGGACCGCCTAACGGATGGCTACACCTTC | CASSSPVDRLTDGYTF
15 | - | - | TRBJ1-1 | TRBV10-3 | TGTGCCATCAGCTCGGGACGCCTGCTTAACACTGAAGCTTTCTTT | CAISSGRLLNTEAFF
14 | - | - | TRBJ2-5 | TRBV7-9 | TGTGCCAGCAGACAAGACGGGAGCCAAGAGACCCAGTACTTC | CASRQDGSQETQYF
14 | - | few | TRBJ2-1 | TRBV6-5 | TGTGCCAGCACCCGAGGGGGGGTTTACAATGAGCAGTTCTTC | CASTRGGVYNEQFF
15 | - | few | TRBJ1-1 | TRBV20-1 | TGCAGTGCTAGAGATCGGGTAAACGGGAACACTGAAGCTTTCTTT | CSARDRVNGNTEAFF
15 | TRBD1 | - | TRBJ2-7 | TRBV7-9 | TGTGCCAGCAGCACTACAGGGGCTAGGACCTACGAGCAGTACTTC | CASSTTGARTYEQYF
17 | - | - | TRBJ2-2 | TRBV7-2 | TGTGCCAGCAGCTTAGGCCGACAGGTTCTAAACACCGGGGAGCTGTTTTTT | CASSLGRQVLNTGELFF
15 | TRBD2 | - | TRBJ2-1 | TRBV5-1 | TGCGCCAGCAGTTATAGCGGGAGCGACTACAATGAGCAGTTCTTC | CASSYSGSDYNEQFF
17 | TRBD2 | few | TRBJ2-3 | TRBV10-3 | TGTGCCATCAGCCCTCTAGCGGGGGGGGCTGGCACAGATACGCAGTATTTT | CAISPLAGGAGTDTQYF
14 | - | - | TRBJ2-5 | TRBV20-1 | TGCAGTGCTAGTATCCCCAGCGCCCGAGAGACCCAGTACTTC | CSASIPSARETQYF
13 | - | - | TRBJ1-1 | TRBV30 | TGTGCCTGGAGTGGGGGCGGGAACACTGAAGCTTTCTTT | CAWSGGGNTEAFF
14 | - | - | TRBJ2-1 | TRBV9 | TGTGCCAGCAGCGCAGGGGACCCCCGGGGTGAGCAGTTCTTC | CASSAGDPRGEQFF
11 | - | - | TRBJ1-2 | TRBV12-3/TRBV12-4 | TGTGCCAGCACCTTCAGGGGCGGCTACACCTTC | CASTFRGGYTF
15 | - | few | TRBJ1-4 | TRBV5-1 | TGCGCCAGCAGCTTGGTAGTGGGGGTGGATGAAAAACTGTTTTTT | CASSLVVGVDEKLFF
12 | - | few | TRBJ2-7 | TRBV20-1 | TGCAGTGCTAGAGCTGGGAACTACGAGCAGTACTTC | CSARAGNYEQYF
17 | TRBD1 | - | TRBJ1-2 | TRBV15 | TGTGCCACCAGCAGCCGGGACAGGGTCGTCGGCGGGTATGGCTACACCTTC | CATSSRDRVVGGYGYTF
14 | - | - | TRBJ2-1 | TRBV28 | TGTGCCAGCAGAAGCCGGGACTGGGACAATGAGCAGTTCTTC | CASRSRDWDNEQFF
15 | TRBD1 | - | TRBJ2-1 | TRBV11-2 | TGTGCCAGCAGCTTAATTAGGGGGCTCTACAATGAGCAGTTCTTC | CASSLIRGLYNEQFF
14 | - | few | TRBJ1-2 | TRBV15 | TGTGCCACCAGCGGTCTCGGGACTAACTATGGCTACACCTTC | CATSGLGTNYGYTF
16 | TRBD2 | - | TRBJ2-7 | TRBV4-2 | TGTGCCAGCAGCCAAGACTGGGGACTAGCATCGGCCGAGCAGTACTTC | CASSQDWGLASAEQYF
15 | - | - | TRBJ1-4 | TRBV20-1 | TGCAGTGCTAGAGTCGATAGGGGGTCTCGCGAAAAACTGTTTTTT | CSARVDRGSREKLFF
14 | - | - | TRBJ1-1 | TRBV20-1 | TGCAGTGCTAGTTCCCCCGGGGGGGACACTGAAGCTTTCTTT | CSASSPGGDTEAFF
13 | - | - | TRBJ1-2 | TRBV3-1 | TGTGCCAGCAGCCATCAACTAGTCTATGGCTACACCTTC | CASSHQLVYGYTF
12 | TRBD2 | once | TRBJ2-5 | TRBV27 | TGTGCCAACAGTCCGGGGGGTGAGACCCAGTACTTC | CANSPGGETQYF
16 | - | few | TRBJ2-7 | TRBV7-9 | TGTGCCAGCAGCCTAGGGGGAGAGTTTGGGTCCTACGAGCAGTACTTC | CASSLGGEFGSYEQYF
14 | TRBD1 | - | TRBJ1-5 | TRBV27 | TGTGCCAGCAGGCCATGGGACAGGGCCCAGCCCCAGCATTTT | CASRPWDRAQPQHF
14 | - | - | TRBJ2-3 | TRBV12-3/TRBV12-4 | TGTGCCAGCAGTCCGGACGGTCTGGCGGATACGCAGTATTTT | CASSPDGLADTQYF
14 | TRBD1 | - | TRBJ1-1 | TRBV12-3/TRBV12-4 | TGTGCCAGCAGCCCAGGGGGGGGACTAGGAGAAGCTTTCTTT | CASSPGGGLGEAFF
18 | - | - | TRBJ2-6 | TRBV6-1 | TGTGCCAGCAGATGGAAGGGACACGACTTGTGGGGGGCCAACGTCCTGACTTTC | CASRWKGHDLWGANVLTF
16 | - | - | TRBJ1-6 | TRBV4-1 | TGCGCCAGCAGCCCTACAGGGAAATGGGGGAATTCACCCCTCCACTTT | CASSPTGKWGNSPLHF
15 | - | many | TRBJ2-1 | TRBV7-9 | TGTGCCAGCAGCTTAGCAGGGCAGGGCAGGAATGAGCAGTTCTTC | CASSLAGQGRNEQFF
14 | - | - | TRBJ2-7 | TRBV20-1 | TGCAGTGCTAGGGAGGAAGCAAGGGCCTACGAGCAGTACTTC | CSAREEARAYEQYF
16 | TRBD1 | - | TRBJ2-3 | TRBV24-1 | TGTGCCACCAGTGATCCGGGACAGGAAAGCACAGATACGCAGTATTTT | CATSDPGQESTDTQYF
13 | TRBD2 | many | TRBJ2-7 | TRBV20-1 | TGCAGTGCCACCCAGGGACTAGCGGGAGTTCAGTACTTC | CSATQGLAGVQYF
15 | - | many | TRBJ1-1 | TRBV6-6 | TGTGCCAGCAGCTTCCTGGGGATATCGGGCACTGAAGCTTTCTTT | CASSFLGISGTEAFF
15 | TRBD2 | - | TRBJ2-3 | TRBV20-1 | TGCAGTGCCAGTCCCGGGACTACAACGGTAGATACGCAGTATTTT | CSASPGTTTVDTQYF
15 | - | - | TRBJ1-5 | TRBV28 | TGTGCCAGCAGTTTTGGGTCGGGAGACAATCAGCCCCAGCATTTT | CASSFGSGDNQPQHF
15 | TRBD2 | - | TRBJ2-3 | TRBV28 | TGTGCCAGCAGCCCCGGGGGGAGGGGCACAGATACGCAGTATTTT | CASSPGGRGTDTQYF
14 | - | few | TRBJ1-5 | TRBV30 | TGTGCCTGGAGTGTAGTGGGGACGAATCAGCCCCAGCATTTT | CAWSVVGTNQPQHF
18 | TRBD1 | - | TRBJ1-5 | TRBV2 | TGTGCCAGCAGTCTAACCCGGACAGGGGGCATCAGCAATCAGCCCCAGCATTTT | CASSLTRTGGISNQPQHF
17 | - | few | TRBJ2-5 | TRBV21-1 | TGTGCCAGCAATCTTTTCACCACGGGACAACCCCAAGAGACCCAGTACTTC | CASNLFTTGQPQETQYF
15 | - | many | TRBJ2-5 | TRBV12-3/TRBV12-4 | TGTGCCAGCAGTTTAGAGGGCGGTAACCAAGAGACCCAGTACTTC | CASSLEGGNQETQYF
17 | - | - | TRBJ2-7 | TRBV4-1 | TGCGCCAGCAGCCAAGCTCGAGAGTCTTTCCAGAGTGCCGAGCAGTACTTC | CASSQARESFQSAEQYF
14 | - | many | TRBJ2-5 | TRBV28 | TGTGCCAGCAGTTTTAGGGACGGATGGCAGACCCAGTACTTC | CASSFRDGWQTQYF
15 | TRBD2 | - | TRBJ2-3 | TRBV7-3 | TGTGCCAGCAGCTTAATGCAAGCGGGGGTGGATACGCAGTATTTT | CASSLMQAGVDTQYF
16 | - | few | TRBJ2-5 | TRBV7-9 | TGTGCCAGCAGCTTAGAGGGTCCAGGGGGGCAAGAGACCCAGTACTTC | CASSLEGPGGQETQYF